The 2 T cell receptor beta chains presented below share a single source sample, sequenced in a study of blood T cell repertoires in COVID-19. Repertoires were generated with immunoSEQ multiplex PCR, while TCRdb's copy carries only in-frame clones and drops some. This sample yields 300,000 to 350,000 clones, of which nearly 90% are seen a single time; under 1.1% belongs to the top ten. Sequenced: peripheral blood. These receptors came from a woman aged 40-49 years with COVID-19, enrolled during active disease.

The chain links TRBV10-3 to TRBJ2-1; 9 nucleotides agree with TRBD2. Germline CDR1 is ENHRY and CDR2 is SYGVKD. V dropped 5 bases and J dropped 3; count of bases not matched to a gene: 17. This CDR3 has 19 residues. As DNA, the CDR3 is TGTGCCATCAGTTCCCTAGCGGGATCCTCAACAAGGGGCTACAATGAGCAGTTCTTC. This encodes CAISSLAGSSTRGYNEQFF.

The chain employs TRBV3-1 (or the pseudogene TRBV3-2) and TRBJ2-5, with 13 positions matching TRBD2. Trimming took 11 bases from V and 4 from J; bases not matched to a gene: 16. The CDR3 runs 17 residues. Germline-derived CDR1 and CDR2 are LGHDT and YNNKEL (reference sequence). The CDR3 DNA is TGTGCCGGCATCTTGACTAGCGGGGGGCAGGTTCGAGAGACCCAGTACTTC. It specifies CAGILTSGGQVRETQYF.